The rows below give T cell receptor beta chains drawn from one sample of a study of cytomegalovirus exposure and HLA in healthy donors. Profiled with immunoSEQ multiplex PCR; TCRdb holds only in-frame clones, not every one. The sample lists some 200,000 clones; roughly 88% were seen once. The sequenced material came from PBMCs. The source is a boy aged 2 to 9 in good health and CMV-seronegative. CDR3s include the opening cysteine and the closing phenylalanine or tryptophan. Clone size is stated in some rows and not others, as once, few, many or a class when expanded.

>TRBV7-6|.|TRBJ2-1
CASTNSGRGPLYNEQFF
>TRBV5-8|.|TRBJ2-2
CGCRASGTGELFF
>TRBV30|.|TRBJ1-1
CAWSGTGHTEAFF
>TRBV12-5|.|TRBJ1-4
CASGLVQGASEKLFF
>TRBV4-1|.|TRBJ2-3
CASSQVGGRTDTQYF
>TRBV13|few|TRBJ2-2
CASSSRGTGELFF
>TRBV28|.|TRBJ2-7
CASSLVGTPEQYF
>TRBV5-1|.|TRBJ2-1
CASSPDGSGRRSGQFF
>TRBV30|.|TRBJ1-1
CAWSVIREEYTEAFF
>TRBV7-2|once|TRBJ2-3
CASSLEGGGGADTQYF
>TRBV7-8|.|TRBJ2-5
CASSPQTGTSGSQAQYF